This passage covers 15 T cell receptor beta chains from one sample sequenced in a study of blood T cell repertoires in COVID-19. Sequencing was performed with immunoSEQ multiplex PCR; in TCRdb, only in-frame clones are kept and a portion is missing. The sample has 180,000 or so clones; roughly 87% are singletons. Sequenced: PBMCs or T cells enriched from blood (not recorded which). These receptors were collected from a human donor with acute COVID-19. The donor label of this sample is uncertain.

This clone was seen only once. The chain carries TRBV5-1 and TRBJ1-1; 10 bases align to TRBD1. The ends lost 6 bases at V and 1 base at J; junction bases unmatched: 9. Germline values: CDR1 SGHRS, CDR2 YFSETQ. There are 16 residues in the CDR3. CDR3 in amino acids: CASNPGTGETNTEAFF. CDR3 coding DNA: TGCGCCAGCAACCCCGGGACAGGGGAGACGAACACTGAAGCTTTCTTT. Supplemented by reference TRBV5-1 and TRBJ1-1, the full variable domain reads KAGVTQTPRYLIKTRGQQVTLSCSPISGHRSVSWYQQTPGQGLQFLFEYFSETQRNKGNFPGRFSGRQFSNSRSEMNVSTLELGDSALYLCASNPGTGETNTEAFFGQGTRLTVV.

The chain recombines TRBV20-1 with TRBJ2-7, with 10 bases matching TRBD1. The CDR3 runs 16 residues. V shed 3 bases and J 2 bases; nucleotides not matched to a gene: 10. CDR1 and CDR2 (germline): DFQATT, SNEGSKA (reference sequence). The CDR3 region is CSASGVGTGDPYEQYF. The CDR3 DNA reads as TGCAGTGCTAGTGGGGTCGGGACAGGGGATCCCTACGAGCAGTACTTC.

The J gene is TRBJ2-7, the V gene TRBV6-6; D is possibly TRBD1 (5 bases). CDR1 and CDR2 (germline): MNHNY, SVGAGI (reference sequence). The CDR3 is 16 residues long. V was clipped by 2 bases and J by 5 bases, with 19 bases between them. The CDR3, as DNA: TGTGCCAGCAGTTACGGGGTCAGGGATAGAACTGACGAGCAGTACTTC. Translating gives CASSYGVRDRTDEQYF.

Regarding this clone: Other DNA sequences from this sample encode an identical CDR3 as well. The rearrangement links TRBV15 to TRBJ2-5, with D unresolved. Germline V gene lookup returns CDR1 LNHNV and CDR2 YYDKDF (reference sequence). V gave up 1 base and J gave up 5 bases, with 8 bases separating them. CDR3 length: 13 amino acids. The CDR3 DNA sequence: TGTGCCACCAGCAGAGGAGATCGGGAGACCCAGTACTTC. Its protein is CATSRGDRETQYF.

This sequence joins TRBV27 and TRBJ1-1; D not resolved. This CDR3 comprises 13 residues. Germline V gives CDR1 MNHEY, CDR2 SMNVEV (reference sequence). V was cut by 3 bases and J by 6 bases, with 11 bases left in between. This CDR3 reads CASSLEQLAEAFF. In DNA, the CDR3 is TGTGCCAGCAGTTTGGAACAGTTGGCTGAAGCTTTCTTT.

This chain uses TRBV9 with TRBJ1-5; D might be TRBD1 (5 bases). This CDR3 is 14 amino acids long. The V end lost 0 bases, the J end lost 6 bases, and 10 bases lay between the germline ends. The germline CDR1 and CDR2 sequences are SGDLS and YYNGEE. The CDR3 region has the DNA TGTGCCAGCAGCGTAGATCAGGGCGGTCAGCCCCAGCATTTT. The encoded protein is CASSVDQGGQPQHF.

The gene calls are TRBV4-2 and TRBJ2-7, with 7 nucleotides matching TRBD2. CDR3 length equals 15 residues. Unmatched junction bases numbered 6, after V lost 4 bases and J lost 0 bases. Germline CDR1 reads LGHNA; CDR2 reads YNFKEQ. The chain's CDR3 is CASSPEGGSSYEQYF. The CDR3 DNA sequence: TGTGCCAGCAGCCCCGAGGGAGGGTCCTCCTACGAGCAGTACTTC.

The chain has TRBV30 and TRBJ1-1; maybe TRBD1 (5 bases). Deletions cut 5 bases from V and 0 bases from J, with 13 bases between. The CDR3 extends over 14 amino acids. Germline V CDR1 and CDR2: GTSNPN, SVGIG (reference sequence). DNA of the CDR3: TGTGCCTGGGCGGGGGGTCAGCTGAACACTGAAGCTTTCTTT. Translation gives CAWAGGQLNTEAFF. Combining the CDR3 with reference TRBV30 and TRBJ1-1 gives the whole variable domain SQTIHQWPATLVQPVGSPLSLECTVEGTSNPNLYWYRQAAGRGLQLLFYSVGIGQISSEVPQNLSASRPQDRQFILSSKKLLLSDSGFYLCAWAGGQLNTEAFFGQGTRLTVV.

V gene TRBV10-3 combines with J gene TRBJ2-5; TRBD2 agrees at 7 bases. Germline V gene sequence: CDR1 ENHRY, CDR2 SYGVKD. The CDR3 is made up of 15 amino acids. V shed 0 bases and J 4 bases; nucleotides not matched to a gene: 5. The CDR3 here is CAISESIIAGETQYF. CDR3 in DNA: TGTGCCATCAGTGAGTCGATAATAGCGGGAGAGACCCAGTACTTC.

The chain recombines TRBV5-1 with TRBJ1-2; D unclear. CDR1 and CDR2 from the germline V gene are SGHRS and YFSETQ. V gave up 2 bases and J gave up 5 bases, with 19 bases separating them. The CDR3 has 16 amino acids. CDR3 nucleotides: TGCGCCAGCAGCTTACTCCCTACCCGAAGAGATTATGGCTACACCTTC. Translating gives CASSLLPTRRDYGYTF.

This rearrangement joins TRBV28 to TRBJ1-2, with 8 nucleotides matching TRBD1. The CDR3 is 15 amino acids. The junction had 11 bases not matched to a gene; V was cut back by 1 base and J by 10 bases. Germline V lookup: CDR1 MDHEN, CDR2 SYDVKM. The DNA of the CDR3 is TGTGCCAGCAGTTTATCTGGCCAGGGGGCGTATAACTACACCTTC. Amino acid sequence: CASSLSGQGAYNYTF.

J is TRBJ1-2 and V is TRBV6-1; 7 bases line up with TRBD1. The CDR3 runs 16 residues. From germline, CDR1 is MNHNS and CDR2 SASEGT. V lost 4 bases and J lost 4; bases outside the gene matches: 12. CDR3 region: CASSATTQGGVYGYTF. CDR3 nucleotides: TGTGCCAGCAGTGCTACAACGCAGGGGGGCGTCTATGGCTACACCTTC.

This chain connects TRBV5-4 to TRBJ2-1, with 9 positions matching TRBD2. CDR3 length: 15 residues. Germline CDR1 SGHNT, CDR2 YYREEE (reference sequence). The ends lost 0 bases at V and 6 bases at J; junction bases unmatched: 4. CDR3 residues: CASSLVAGVGNEQFF. The CDR3 DNA is TGTGCCAGCAGCTTGGTAGCGGGGGTGGGCAATGAGCAGTTCTTC.

The count of this clone is one. V and J are TRBV7-9 and TRBJ2-7; D perhaps matches TRBD1 (6 bases). This CDR3 is built from 14 residues. The V gene lost 1 base and the J gene lost 6 bases, with 13 bases spanning the gap. In germline, CDR1 is SEHNR, CDR2 FQNEAQ (reference sequence). The CDR3 loop reads CASSLGQGTLEQYF. In DNA, the CDR3 is TGTGCCAGCAGCTTAGGGCAGGGGACACTCGAGCAGTACTTC.

V and J are TRBV5-4 and TRBJ2-7, with 8 bases lining up with TRBD2. The CDR3 covers 14 residues. Germline V gene data show CDR1 as SGHNT and CDR2 as YYREEE (reference sequence). The junction had 2 bases not matched to a gene; V was cut back by 1 base and J by 2 bases. In DNA, the CDR3 is TGTGCCAGCAGCTTGATCGGGGGGGCCTACGAGCAGTACTTC. Its translation: CASSLIGGAYEQYF.